Detailed here is one T cell receptor beta chain. Some clones are missing from TCRdb's copy, which holds only in-frame ones; the method was immunoSEQ multiplex PCR. The profile covers 29,000 or so clones, with more than 75% appearing a single time and about 42% taken by the ten largest. This CDR3 is built from 16 residues. In germline, CDR1 is SNHLY, CDR2 FYNNEI. The V and J ends lost 2 bases and 7 bases, in that order; junction bases with no gene match: 5. The data derive from a study of blood T cell repertoires in COVID-19. Study context: PBMCs, B-cell-depleted T cells, or T cells provided the cDNA or gDNA that made up the material.

The chain uses TRBV2 and TRBJ1-6; 10 bases fit TRBD1. This sequence was found in a woman aged 70-85 years with acute or convalescent COVID-19. Sequenced input: peripheral blood. The CDR3 coding sequence is TGTGCCAGCAGTGAAAAAGGGACAGGGGCCAATTCACCCCTCCACTTT. Translated, it gives CASSEKGTGANSPLHF. The whole variable domain, filled in from reference TRBV2 and TRBJ1-6, reads EPEVTQTPSHQVTQMGQEVILRCVPISNHLYFYWYRQILGQKVEFLVSFYNNEISEKSEIFDDQFSVERPDGSNFTLKIRSTKLEDSAMYFCASSEKGTGANSPLHFGNGTRLTVT.